A single T cell receptor (beta chain) is shown here with its context. The data are from a study of Ad26.COV2.S vaccination and SARS-CoV-2 variants. The repertoire was sequenced with immunoSEQ multiplex PCR; TCRdb's copy has only in-frame clones and lacks some. The table has 350,000 to 400,000 clones, approximately 86% seen once. Treatment described: about 20 received Ad26.COV2.S at low or high dose, single or two shots; several received placebo; per-sample allocation not given. Sampling occurred on day 63 after the first vaccine or placebo injection. This CDR3 is built from 15 residues. Trimming took off 1 base at V and 9 bases at J, with 13 bases between the two ends. CDR1 SEHNR and CDR2 FQNEAQ come from the germline V gene (reference sequence).

The clonotype was recovered from a person between 18 and 65 years old who received the Ad26.COV2.S COVID-19 vaccine or a placebo. Sample: peripheral blood, taken in a trial of Ad26.COV2.S vaccine versus placebo. This sequence joins TRBV7-9 and TRBJ1-6; D is perhaps TRBD1 (6 bases). The CDR3 protein is CASSLDLGGLSPLHF. In DNA form, the CDR3 reads TGTGCCAGCAGCTTAGACCTCGGGGGGCTTTCACCCCTCCACTTT.